These 27 T cell receptor beta chains were all obtained from the same sample, sequenced in a study of T cells in Graves' hyperthyroidism and ophthalmopathy (dated by TCRdb to the late 2010s). Library method: multiplex PCR. Data came from an Illumina HiSeq 2000. TCR beta CDR3 regions were amplified from RNA transcripts. For the first round of RT-PCR on the TCR CDR3, the HTBI primer set was used together with the Qiagen OneStep RT-PCR kit. Starting from the raw public reads, TCRdb applied fastp trimming at Q25, assembled clones with MiXCR and retained in-frame beta chains. For every CDR3 protein sequence, its rows merge into one entry that carries the most common genes and DNA. This sample is represented by more than 45,000 distinct CDR3 sequences; roughly 50% of them were singletons. 12% of the sample is in the top ten clones. Material: blood. All receptors derive from a woman in her thirties with Graves' ophthalmopathy.

V gene TRBV24-1 combines with J gene TRBJ1-5, with D perhaps TRBD1 (5 bases). The CDR3 length is 13 residues. Germline loops: CDR1 KGHDR, CDR2 SFDVKD. V was shortened by 10 bases and J by 6 bases, with 15 bases between the two germline ends. The CDR3 spells CATSSGGSQPQHF. As DNA, the CDR3 is TGTGCCACATCTAGCGGGGGGTCTCAGCCCCAGCATTTT.

This clonotype was seen once. The V call is TRBV20-1, the J call TRBJ1-5, with a possible D match to TRBD1 (5 bases). The V end was cut by 6 bases, the J end by 5 bases, with 11 bases between. This CDR3 comprises 12 residues. CDR1 and CDR2 (germline): DFQATT, SNEGSKA (reference sequence). DNA for the CDR3: TGCAGTGCGAGGGCAGGGTATCAGCCCCAGCATTTT. Encoded protein: CSARAGYQPQHF.

About this clonotype itself: This clone may be a read error of a much larger clone one base away. The CDR3 region is CASSRDWGNQPQHF. Written as DNA, the CDR3 is TGTGCCAGCAGCCGAGATTGGGGGAATCAGCCCCAGCATTTT. The chain is built from TRBV3-1 and TRBJ1-5, with a weak D call TRBD1 (5 bases). V lost 4 bases and J lost 4, with 11 bases in between. The germline CDR1 and CDR2 sequences are LGHDT and YNNKEL (reference sequence). The CDR3 loop spans 14 amino acids.

This clonotype was seen ten or more times. The rearrangement joins TRBV7-6 to TRBJ2-2; no reliable D call. Germline values: CDR1 SGHVS, CDR2 FNYEAQ. V was cut by 3 bases and J by 3 bases, with 14 bases left in between. The CDR3 runs to 16 residues. This CDR3 is CASSFEAEPYTGELFF. The CDR3 DNA reads as TGTGCCAGCAGCTTTGAGGCGGAGCCGTACACCGGGGAGCTGTTTTTT.

This clonotype appeared many times. This chain uses TRBV7-9 with TRBJ2-1; 7 nucleotides agree with TRBD1. Germline V gene data show CDR1 as SEHNR and CDR2 as FQNEAQ (reference sequence). Trimming cost V 0 bases and J 9 bases; bases outside gene matches: 11. The CDR3 runs to 16 residues. As DNA, the CDR3 is TGTGCCAGCAGCTTAGCGATTGGGACAGACAGGGCTGAGCAGTTCTTC. It yields the protein CASSLAIGTDRAEQFF.

The V call is TRBV27, the J call TRBJ2-2; the D is unclear. From germline, CDR1 is MNHEY and CDR2 SMNVEV (reference sequence). The CDR3 totals 15 residues. V lost 5 bases to trimming and J lost 5 bases, with 15 bases between them. As DNA, the CDR3 is TGTGCCAGCAGTGTCGACACCCCGAGTACCGGGGAGCTGTTTTTT. Translating it yields CASSVDTPSTGELFF.

The sample holds many counts of this clonotype. The genes are TRBV2 and TRBJ2-2; D possibly corresponds to TRBD1 (6 bases). In germline, CDR1 is SNHLY, CDR2 FYNNEI. CDR3 length: 16 residues. Trimming pared 6 bases from V and 1 base from J, leaving 15 bases between. CDR3 protein: CASRLTGTLNTGELFF. The CDR3 DNA sequence: TGTGCCAGCAGACTTACAGGGACCCTGAACACCGGGGAGCTGTTTTTT.

V gene TRBV2 combines with J gene TRBJ1-2, with TRBD1 matching over 7 bases. The germline CDR1 and CDR2 sequences are SNHLY and FYNNEI. The CDR3 runs to 11 residues. The CDR3 region is CAVQQGPGYTF. Here the CDR3 DNA reads TGTGCGGTCCAACAGGGGCCCGGCTACACCTTC.

This clonotype was observed at least ten times. V and J are TRBV4-2 and TRBJ2-1; D uncertain. The germline V gene encodes CDR1 LGHNA and CDR2 YNFKEQ. V was shortened by 4 bases and J by 5 bases, with 9 bases between the two germline ends. This CDR3 comprises 13 residues. The chain's CDR3 is CASSLNRNNEQFF. The CDR3 DNA reads as TGTGCCAGCAGCCTTAACAGAAACAATGAGCAGTTCTTC.

About this clonotype: Germline is not matched at one junction end, which may reflect a read error. CDR3 sequence: CATSDYGRGMCTDTQYF. The CDR3 DNA reads TGTGCCACCAGTGATTACGGCAGGGGGATGTGCACAGATACGCAGTATTTC. The J gene is TRBJ2-3, the V gene TRBV24-1; TRBD1 agrees at 7 bases. The germline CDR1 and CDR2 sequences are KGHDR and SFDVKD. The CDR3 totals 17 residues.

In the case of this clonotype: A much larger clonotype is one base distant, so this may be a read error. The rearrangement joins TRBV27 to TRBJ1-5; D remains ambiguous. The germline CDR1 and CDR2 sequences are MNHEY and SMNVEV (reference sequence). The V end was cut by 7 bases, the J end by 6 bases, with 13 bases between. This CDR3 has 13 amino acids. The DNA of the CDR3 is TGTGCCAGCACCCTGTCCTGGGGTCAGCCCCAGCATTTT. This sequence encodes CASTLSWGQPQHF.

The genes are TRBV10-3 and TRBJ2-5, with TRBD2 matching 14 bases. CDR1 is ENHRY, CDR2 SYGVKD, per germline. The V segment lost 4 bases and the J segment 5 bases; nucleotides outside the gene matches: 6. The CDR3 is 16 residues long. The CDR3 spells CAISVTSGRGGETQYF. In DNA form, the CDR3 reads TGTGCCATCAGTGTGACTAGCGGGAGGGGGGGGGAGACCCAGTACTTC.

This clonotype occurred many times. V usage is TRBV6-5 and J usage is TRBJ1-3, with a tentative D call TRBD1 (5 bases). Germline assignment: CDR1 MNHEY and CDR2 SVGAGI. V lost 2 bases, J lost 0 bases, and 14 bases lay in between. This CDR3 contains 17 residues. The chain's CDR3 is CASSYQMGLTSGNTIYF. In DNA, the CDR3 is TGTGCCAGCAGTTACCAGATGGGACTTACCTCTGGAAACACCATATATTTT.

V is TRBV15 and J is TRBJ1-6; a weak D match, TRBD1 (5 bases). In germline, CDR1 is LNHNV, CDR2 YYDKDF (reference sequence). V dropped 1 base and J dropped 10 bases, with 14 bases sitting between them. The CDR3 has 15 amino acids. CDR3 in DNA: TGTGCCACCAGCAGAGGGACTAGCGGGGGGTCACCCCTCCACTTT. It is translated as CATSRGTSGGSPLHF.

The chain's CDR3 is CASSETSYYSYNEQFF. CDR3 sequence (DNA): TGTGCCAGCAGCGAGACTAGCTACTACTCCTACAATGAGCAGTTCTTC. The chain uses TRBV28 and TRBJ2-1; 7 nucleotides match TRBD2. The V gene end was trimmed by 6 bases and the J gene end by 0 bases; junction bases not matched to a gene: 8. The CDR3 totals 16 residues. Germline-derived CDR1 and CDR2 are MDHEN and SYDVKM.

Many counts were recorded for this clonotype. The chain has TRBV12-3 or TRBV12-4 and TRBJ1-1, with no clear D. CDR3 size: 15 residues. Trimming pared 3 bases from V and 1 base from J, leaving 12 bases between. CDR3 bases: TGTGCCAGCAGTTTTGGGGTGCGAACGAACACTGAAGCTTTCTTT. This codes for CASSFGVRTNTEAFF.

This clonotype has at least ten counts. This chain uses TRBV12-3 or TRBV12-4 with TRBJ1-6; D is ambiguous. V lost 1 base, J lost 4 bases, and 5 bases lay in between. This CDR3 has 14 amino acids. The CDR3 nucleotides are TGTGCCAGCAGTTTAGGGGGTTATAATTCACCCCTCCACTTT. It is translated as CASSLGGYNSPLHF.

This clonotype was observed once. Likely a read error: the CDR3 ends without its conserved phenylalanine or tryptophan. The chain recombines TRBV12-3 or TRBV12-4 with TRBJ2-2, with D maybe TRBD2 (6 bases). CDR3 size: 18 residues. V lost 3 bases and J 6 bases, leaving 23 bases between the germline ends. The CDR3 coding sequence is TGTGCCAGCAGTTTTGGGCTAGCAGGAGGGACGGCCCCCGGGGAGCTGTTTTTG. Amino acid sequence: CASSFGLAGGTAPGELFL.

This clonotype has ten or more counts. The chain recombines TRBV19 with TRBJ1-4; D remains unclear. V was cut by 7 bases and J by 8 bases, with 14 bases left in between. The V gene's germline CDR1 is LNHDA and CDR2 SQIVND (reference sequence). The CDR3 is 13 residues long. CDR3 region: CASNRVASEKLFF. The CDR3, as DNA: TGTGCCAGTAACCGTGTCGCTTCGGAAAAACTGTTTTTT.

The rearrangement joins TRBV10-3 to TRBJ1-1, with D perhaps TRBD1 (5 bases). The germline V and J ends were trimmed by 0 bases and 5 bases, with 10 bases remaining between them. This CDR3 comprises 14 residues. Germline lookup yields CDR1 ENHRY and CDR2 SYGVKD. This CDR3 is CAISESEGRTEAFF. Here the CDR3 DNA reads TGTGCCATCAGTGAGTCAGAGGGACGAACTGAAGCTTTCTTT.

This clonotype was seen a few times. This may be a read error: a much more frequent sequence differs by one nucleotide. V gene TRBV12-3 or TRBV12-4 combines with J gene TRBJ2-1; D assignment may be TRBD1 or TRBD2 (5 bases each). The CDR3 has 15 residues. Trimming took 3 bases from V and 5 from J, leaving 14 bases between them. CDR3 loop: CASSLWGKLHNEQFF. CDR3 in DNA: TGTGCCAGCAGTTTGTGGGGGAAGTTGCACAATGAGCAGTTCTTC.

In its sample, this clonotype was seen many times. The rearrangement links TRBV7-9 to TRBJ2-5, with 9 nucleotides matching TRBD2. This CDR3 has 16 residues. Germline CDR1 SEHNR, CDR2 FQNEAQ (reference sequence). V shed 7 bases and J 5 bases; nucleotides not matched to a gene: 14. DNA of the CDR3: TGTGCCAGCACCTTGCTAGCGGGACGTCGAACGGAGACCCAGTACTTC. This encodes CASTLLAGRRTETQYF.

The genes are TRBV12-3 or TRBV12-4 and TRBJ2-5; D remains ambiguous. The CDR3 is made up of 10 amino acids. Trimming removed 3 bases from V and 7 bases from J, with 3 bases in between. CDR3 protein: CASSFGTQYF. CDR3 sequence (DNA): TGTGCCAGCAGTTTCGGGACCCAGTACTTC.

Comments on this clonotype: One end of the junction does not line up with germline, which may come from a read error. This chain links TRBV20-1 with TRBJ1-1, with D possibly TRBD1 on 6 matching bases. This CDR3 is 16 amino acids long. Germline loops: CDR1 DFQATT, CDR2 SNEGSKA (reference sequence). CDR3 sequence: CSARDPRGSTNTEAFF. CDR3 nucleotides: TGCAGTGCTAGGGACCCAAGGGGGTCGACGAACACGGAAGCTTTCTTT.

This clonotype appeared many times. This chain joins TRBV7-9 and TRBJ1-2, with D possibly matching TRBD1 (5 bases). Deletions cut 5 bases from V and 5 bases from J, with 9 bases between. The CDR3 contains 12 residues. Germline V gene data show CDR1 as SEHNR and CDR2 as FQNEAQ (reference sequence). CDR3 DNA sequence: TGTGCCAGCAGCGAGGGACTTTATGGCTACACCTTC. Its protein product is CASSEGLYGYTF.

This clonotype occurred once. The chain is built from TRBV28 and TRBJ1-2; D remains unclear. Germline CDR1 is MDHEN and CDR2 is SYDVKM. Trimming shortened V by 5 bases and J by 8 bases, and 15 bases separated the two germline ends. This CDR3 spans 13 amino acids. The CDR3 region is CASSLHPIYGYTF. The CDR3 DNA is TGTGCCAGCAGTCTACACCCTATCTACGGCTACACCTTC.

In this sample, this clonotype turned up many times. CDR3 in amino acids: CASSSRQAGNTIYF. In DNA, the CDR3 is TGTGCCAGCAGCTCTCGACAGGCCGGAAACACCATATATTTT. The chain recombines TRBV11-3 with TRBJ1-3; maybe TRBD1 (6 bases). The germline V and J ends were trimmed by 4 bases and 4 bases, with 11 bases remaining between them. CDR3 length equals 14 residues. Germline values: CDR1 SGHNT, CDR2 YENEEA.